The following is a T cell receptor beta chain sequence with its context. Its antigen is unknown. Within the sample, other DNA sequences also encode this same CDR3. This sample is part of a study of CD8+ T cells in alopecia areata. Study information: For the treated group, dosing was oral tofacitinib at 5 to 10 mg twice daily. Patients in the study were on tofacitinib for 6 to 18 months, then off it for 6 months. The study's findings and limits: Patients shared TCRs less clearly than mice did, possibly for HLA-related reasons. More clonal than normal scalp was lesional scalp, particularly alopecia totalis/universalis.

The authors extracted RNA and reverse transcribed it into cDNA as the sequencing template. Method: immunoSEQ multiplex PCR; TCRdb's copy keeps in-frame clones and lacks some. This sample has some 13,000 clones, with approximately 65% found just once. Collection of lesional scalp punch biopsies and peripheral blood was performed in alopecia areata patients. V shed 3 bases and J 3 bases; nucleotides not matched to a gene: 16. Germline CDR1 reads MDHEN; CDR2 reads SYDVKM. The CDR3 runs 18 residues. The TCR was taken from a human donor with alopecia areata. The chain links TRBV28 to TRBJ1-1, with 7 positions matching TRBD1. What was sequenced was skin. The CDR3 DNA reads as TGTGCCAGCAGTTTTCCCGCCCCGGGGGGACAGCGCTACACTGAAGCTTTCTTT. It specifies CASSFPAPGGQRYTEAFF.